This T cell receptor beta chain derives from a study of blood T cell repertoires in COVID-19. On the study more broadly: COVID-19 samples, acute and convalescent, were from the United States, Italy and Spain. T cells, B-cell-depleted T cells, or PBMCs supplied cDNA or gDNA.

As originally analysed: Amplification of reference gene primers was used by the study to estimate nucleated cell counts. Using immunoSEQ multiplex PCR, the repertoire was profiled, and TCRdb retains in-frame clones only, with some absent. Clonal size and the V and J genes are those of that table, whereas D and trimming came from the DNA. This sample yields 300,000 or so clones, of which 88% are seen a single time; over 6% belongs to the top ten. The sequenced sample was peripheral blood. This TCR came from a woman aged 25 to 45 who had recovered from COVID-19.

The CDR3 DNA reads as TGTGCCACCAGTGAACCCGGGGGGGTACTGAGGGAGACCCAGTACTTC. This codes for CATSEPGGVLRETQYF. The chain has TRBV24-1 and TRBJ2-5, with 8 bases identical to TRBD2. The ends lost 4 bases at V and 5 bases at J; junction bases unmatched: 11. The CDR3 sequence is 16 residues long. CDR1 is KGHDR, CDR2 SFDVKD, per germline.